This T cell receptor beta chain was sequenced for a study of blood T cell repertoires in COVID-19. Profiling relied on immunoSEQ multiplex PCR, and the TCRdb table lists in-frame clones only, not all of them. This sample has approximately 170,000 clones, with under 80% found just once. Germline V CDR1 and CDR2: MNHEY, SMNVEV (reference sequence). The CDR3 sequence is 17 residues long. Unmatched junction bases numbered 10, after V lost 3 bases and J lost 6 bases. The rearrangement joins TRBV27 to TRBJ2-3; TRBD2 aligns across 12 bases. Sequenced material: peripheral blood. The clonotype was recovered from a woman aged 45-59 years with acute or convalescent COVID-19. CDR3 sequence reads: CASSFGLAGSLNDTQYF. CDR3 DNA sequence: TGTGCCAGCAGTTTCGGACTAGCGGGATCCCTCAATGATACGCAGTATTTT.